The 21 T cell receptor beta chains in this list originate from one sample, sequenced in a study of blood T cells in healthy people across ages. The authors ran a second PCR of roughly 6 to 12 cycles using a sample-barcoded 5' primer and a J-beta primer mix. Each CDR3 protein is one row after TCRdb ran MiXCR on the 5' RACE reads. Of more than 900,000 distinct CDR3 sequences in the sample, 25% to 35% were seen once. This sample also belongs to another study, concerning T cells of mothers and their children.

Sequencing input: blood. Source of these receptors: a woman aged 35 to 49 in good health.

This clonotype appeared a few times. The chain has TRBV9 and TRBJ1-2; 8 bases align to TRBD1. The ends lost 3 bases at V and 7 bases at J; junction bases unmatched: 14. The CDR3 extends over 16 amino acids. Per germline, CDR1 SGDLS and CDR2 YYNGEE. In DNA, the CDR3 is TGTGCCAGCAGCGCTCAAGGGGGACAGGTCACTCTTGGCTACACCTTC. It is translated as CASSAQGGQVTLGYTF. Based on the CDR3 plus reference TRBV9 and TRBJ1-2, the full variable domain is DSGVTQTPKHLITATGQRVTLRCSPRSGDLSVYWYQQSLDQGLQFLIQYYNGEERAKGNILERFSAQQFPDLHSELNLSSLELGDSALYFCASSAQGGQVTLGYTFGSGTRLTVV.

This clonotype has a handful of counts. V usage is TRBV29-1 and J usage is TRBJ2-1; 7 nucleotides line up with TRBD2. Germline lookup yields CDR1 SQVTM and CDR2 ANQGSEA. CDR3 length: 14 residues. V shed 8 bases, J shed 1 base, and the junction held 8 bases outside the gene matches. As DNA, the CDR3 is TGCAGCCTGCTCCAGGGAGGGTCCTACAATGAGCAGTTCTTC. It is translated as CSLLQGGSYNEQFF.

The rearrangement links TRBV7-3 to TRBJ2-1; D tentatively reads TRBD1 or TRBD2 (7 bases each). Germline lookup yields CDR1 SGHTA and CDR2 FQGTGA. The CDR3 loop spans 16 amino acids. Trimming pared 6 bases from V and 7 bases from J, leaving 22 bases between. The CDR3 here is CASSLPGQKGGNEQFF. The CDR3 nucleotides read TGTGCCAGCAGTCTTCCGGGACAGAAGGGAGGGAATGAGCAGTTCTTC.

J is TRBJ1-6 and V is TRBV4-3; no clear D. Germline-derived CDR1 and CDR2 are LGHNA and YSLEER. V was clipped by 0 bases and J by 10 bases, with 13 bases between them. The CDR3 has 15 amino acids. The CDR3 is CASSQDVGRRSPLHF. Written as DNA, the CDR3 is TGCGCCAGCAGCCAAGATGTCGGTCGAAGATCACCCCTCCACTTT.

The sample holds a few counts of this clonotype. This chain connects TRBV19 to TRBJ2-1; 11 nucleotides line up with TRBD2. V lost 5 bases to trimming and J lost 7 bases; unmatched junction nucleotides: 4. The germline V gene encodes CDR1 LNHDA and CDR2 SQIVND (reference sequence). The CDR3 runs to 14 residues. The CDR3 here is CASSAGTSGNEQFF. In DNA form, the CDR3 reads TGTGCCAGTAGTGCCGGGACTAGCGGAAATGAGCAGTTCTTC.

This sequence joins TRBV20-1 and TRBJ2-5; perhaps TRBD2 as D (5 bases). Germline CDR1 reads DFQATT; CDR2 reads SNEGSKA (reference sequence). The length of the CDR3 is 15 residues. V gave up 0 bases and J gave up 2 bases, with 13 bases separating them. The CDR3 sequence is CSARDRLAIQETQYF. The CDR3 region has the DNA TGCAGTGCTAGAGATAGGCTAGCCATACAAGAGACCCAGTACTTC.

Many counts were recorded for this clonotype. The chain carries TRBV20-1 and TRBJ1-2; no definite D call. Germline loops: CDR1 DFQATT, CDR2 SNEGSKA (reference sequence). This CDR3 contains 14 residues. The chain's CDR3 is CAEQRTGNWDIYTF. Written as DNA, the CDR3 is TGCGCTGAACAAAGGACGGGGAATTGGGATATCTACACCTTC.

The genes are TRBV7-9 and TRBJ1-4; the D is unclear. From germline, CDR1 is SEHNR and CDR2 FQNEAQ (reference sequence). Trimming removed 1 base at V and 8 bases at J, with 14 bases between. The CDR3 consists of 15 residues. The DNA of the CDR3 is TGTGCCAGCAGCTTAGTTGGTCGGTTTCGGGAAAAACTGTTTTTT. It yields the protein CASSLVGRFREKLFF.

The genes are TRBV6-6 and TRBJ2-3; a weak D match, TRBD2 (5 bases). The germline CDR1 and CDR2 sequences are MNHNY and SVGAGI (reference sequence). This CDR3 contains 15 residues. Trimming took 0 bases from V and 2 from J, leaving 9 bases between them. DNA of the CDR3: TGTGCCAGCAGTTACTCCGAGGGAACCACAGATACGCAGTATTTT. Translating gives CASSYSEGTTDTQYF.

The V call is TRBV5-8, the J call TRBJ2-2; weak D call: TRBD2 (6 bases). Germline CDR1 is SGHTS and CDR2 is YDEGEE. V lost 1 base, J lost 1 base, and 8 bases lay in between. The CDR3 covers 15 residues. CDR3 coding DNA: TGTGCCAGCAGCTTGTGGGGGGTGAACACCGGGGAGCTGTTTTTT. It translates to CASSLWGVNTGELFF. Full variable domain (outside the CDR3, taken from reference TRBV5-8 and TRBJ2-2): EAGVTQSPTHLIKTRGQQATLRCSPISGHTSVYWYQQALGLGLQFLLWYDEGEERNRGNFPPRFSGRQFPNYSSELNVNALELEDSALYLCASSLWGVNTGELFFGEGSRLTVL.

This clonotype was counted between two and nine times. CDR3 protein: CSVESGTGGYGYTF. The CDR3 coding sequence is TGCAGCGTTGAATCCGGTACAGGGGGCTATGGCTACACCTTC. The rearrangement uses TRBV29-1 and TRBJ1-2; 8 bases align to TRBD1. CDR1 is SQVTM and CDR2 is ANQGSEA in the germline V gene. The junction had 6 bases not matched to a gene; V was cut back by 2 bases and J by 4 bases. The CDR3 is 14 amino acids.

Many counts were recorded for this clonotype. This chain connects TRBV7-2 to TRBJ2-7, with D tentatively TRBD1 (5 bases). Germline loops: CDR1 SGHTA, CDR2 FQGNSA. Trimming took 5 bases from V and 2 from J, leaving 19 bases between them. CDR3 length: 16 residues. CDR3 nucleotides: TGTGCCAGCAGCCTCCGGCTGGACACCGCAACCTACGAGCAGTACTTC. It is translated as CASSLRLDTATYEQYF.

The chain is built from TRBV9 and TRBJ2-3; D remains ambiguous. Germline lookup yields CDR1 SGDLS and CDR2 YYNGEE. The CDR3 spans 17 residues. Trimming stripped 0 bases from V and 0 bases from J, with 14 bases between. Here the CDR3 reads CASSVGNSRTSTDTQYF. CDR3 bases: TGTGCCAGCAGCGTAGGGAATAGCAGAACAAGCACAGATACGCAGTATTTT.

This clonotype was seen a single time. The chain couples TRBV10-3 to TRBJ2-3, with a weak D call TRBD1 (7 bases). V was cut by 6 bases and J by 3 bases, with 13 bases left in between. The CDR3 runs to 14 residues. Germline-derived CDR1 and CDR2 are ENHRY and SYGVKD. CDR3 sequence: CAISQTGRTDTQYF. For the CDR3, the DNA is TGTGCCATCAGCCAGACAGGGAGGACAGATACGCAGTATTTT.

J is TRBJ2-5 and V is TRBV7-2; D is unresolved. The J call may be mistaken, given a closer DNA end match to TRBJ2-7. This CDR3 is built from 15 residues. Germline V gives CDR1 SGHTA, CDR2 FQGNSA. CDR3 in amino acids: CASSLARSGYYEQYF. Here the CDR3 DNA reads TGTGCCAGCAGCTTAGCGCGGTCCGGATACTACGAGCAGTACTTC.

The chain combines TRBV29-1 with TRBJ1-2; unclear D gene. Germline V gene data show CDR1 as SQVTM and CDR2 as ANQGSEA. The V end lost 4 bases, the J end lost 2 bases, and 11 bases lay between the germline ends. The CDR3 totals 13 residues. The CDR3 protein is CSVGRGTNYGYTF. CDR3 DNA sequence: TGCAGCGTTGGACGGGGTACAAACTATGGCTACACCTTC.

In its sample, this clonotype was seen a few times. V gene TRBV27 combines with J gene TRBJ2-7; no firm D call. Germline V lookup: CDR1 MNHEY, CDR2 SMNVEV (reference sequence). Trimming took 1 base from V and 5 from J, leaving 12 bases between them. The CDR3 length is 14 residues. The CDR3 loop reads CASSLFKGRDEQYF. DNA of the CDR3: TGTGCCAGCAGTTTATTTAAAGGGCGAGACGAGCAGTACTTC.

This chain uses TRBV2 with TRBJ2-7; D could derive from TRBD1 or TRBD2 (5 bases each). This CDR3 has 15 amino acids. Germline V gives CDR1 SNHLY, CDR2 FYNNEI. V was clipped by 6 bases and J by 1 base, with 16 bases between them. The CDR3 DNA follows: TGTGCCAGCAGATCGGGACGCACGGCTTCCTACGAGCAGTACTTC. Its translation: CASRSGRTASYEQYF.

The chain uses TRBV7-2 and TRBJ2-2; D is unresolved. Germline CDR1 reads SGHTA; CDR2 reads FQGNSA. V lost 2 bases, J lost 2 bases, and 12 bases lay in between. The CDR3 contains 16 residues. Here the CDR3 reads CASSLNARRNTGELFF. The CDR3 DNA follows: TGTGCCAGCAGCTTAAACGCCCGACGTAACACCGGGGAGCTGTTTTTT.

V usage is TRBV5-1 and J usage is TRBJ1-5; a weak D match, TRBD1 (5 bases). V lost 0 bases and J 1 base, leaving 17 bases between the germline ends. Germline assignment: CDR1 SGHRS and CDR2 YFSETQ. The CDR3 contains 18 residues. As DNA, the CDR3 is TGCGCCAGCAGCTTGGATGGGGGACGCTCAGGGAGCAATCAGCCCCAGCATTTT. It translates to CASSLDGGRSGSNQPQHF.

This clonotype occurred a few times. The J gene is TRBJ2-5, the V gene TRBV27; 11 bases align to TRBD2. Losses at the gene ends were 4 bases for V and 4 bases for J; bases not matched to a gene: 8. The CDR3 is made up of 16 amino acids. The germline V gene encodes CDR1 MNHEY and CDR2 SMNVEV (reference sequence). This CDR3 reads CASSSSIAGGGETQYF. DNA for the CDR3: TGTGCCAGCAGTTCATCTATAGCGGGGGGGGGAGAGACCCAGTACTTC.